This TCR beta chain was captured in a study of long-term antiretroviral therapy in people with HIV. Study-wide results and caveats: Controls showed broader CDR3 length ranges than did the HIV repertoires.

This clone came up a few times. As yet, its antigen is unknown. There are 14 residues in the CDR3. Germline V gene lookup returns CDR1 SGHRS and CDR2 YFSETQ. V shed 4 bases, J shed 8 bases, and the junction held 4 bases outside the gene matches. Sequencing relied on immunoSEQ assay v3.0, run at survey level. Profiled with immunoSEQ multiplex PCR; TCRdb holds only in-frame clones, not every one. The sample has some 17,000 clones; around 81% are singletons. This chain links TRBV5-1 with TRBJ2-2, with TRBD2 matching over 11 bases. The clonotype comes from a man aged 50 to 60 with HIV. The sequencing here drew on unsorted PBMCs, taken 0.3 years before starting antiretroviral therapy. The CDR3 DNA follows: TGCGCCAGCAGCCAGGGACTAGCGGATGGGGAGCTGTTTTTT. Protein sequence: CASSQGLADGELFF.